This T cell receptor beta chain was identified during a study of glioma-infiltrating T cells. This clonotype was seen many times. Amplification of TCR alpha and beta CDR3 regions from RNA used iRepertoire nested multiplex PCR. TCRdb fed the multiplex PCR reads into MiXCR, producing one record per CDR3 protein. The sample includes roughly 100,000 distinct CDR3 sequences, around 28% of them seen just once. The CDR3 has 15 amino acids. Trimming took off 1 base at V and 4 bases at J, with 13 bases between the two ends. Germline V gives CDR1 MNHEY, CDR2 SMNVEV (reference sequence). The chain couples TRBV27 to TRBJ1-1; possible D gene TRBD1, 5 bases. Sequences were obtained from glioma tissue, nonneoplastic brain tissue, or PBMCs (not recorded which). This sequence originates from a human donor with low-grade glioma or glioblastoma, undergoing nonglioma brain surgery, or in good health (not recorded which). The CDR3 is CASSLFGRQGTEAFF. In DNA form, the CDR3 reads TGTGCCAGCAGTTTATTTGGCAGGCAGGGCACTGAAGCTTTCTTT.